This passage covers 24 T cell receptor beta chains from one sample sequenced in a study of cytomegalovirus exposure and HLA in healthy donors. Sequenced by immunoSEQ multiplex PCR; TCRdb stores in-frame clones only, minus some. The sample contains more than 150,000 clones, 88% of which appear only once. The sequenced sample consisted of PBMCs. The receptors originated from a man in his late teens or twenties in good health and CMV-seronegative.

The rearrangement links TRBV6-5 to TRBJ1-5; 7 bases align to TRBD1. Germline values: CDR1 MNHEY, CDR2 SVGAGI. CDR3 length: 15 amino acids. The ends lost 5 bases at V and 4 bases at J; junction bases unmatched: 8. The CDR3 protein is CASSPKDRINQPQHF. The CDR3 nucleotides read TGTGCCAGCAGTCCTAAGGACAGGATTAATCAGCCCCAGCATTTT.

The rearrangement uses TRBV7-9 and TRBJ1-2, with 8 bases lining up with TRBD1. CDR3 length: 13 amino acids. J was trimmed by 3 bases and V by 7 bases; bases with no gene match: 4. CDR1 and CDR2 (germline): SEHNR, FQNEAQ (reference sequence). This CDR3 is CASTEDRDYGYTF. The CDR3 DNA is TGTGCCAGCACCGAGGACAGGGACTATGGCTACACCTTC. The variable domain in full, with the rest retrieved from reference TRBV7-9 and TRBJ1-2, is DTGVSQNPRHKITKRGQNVTFRCDPISEHNRLYWYRQTLGQGPEFLTYFQNEAQLEKSRLLSDRFSAERPKGSFSTLEIQRTEQGDSAMYLCASTEDRDYGYTFGSGTRLTVV.

The rearrangement joins TRBV6-5 to TRBJ1-1; possibly TRBD1 for D (5 bases). V shed 3 bases and J shed 0 bases, with 11 bases lying between them. The CDR3 sequence is 15 residues long. Per germline, CDR1 MNHEY and CDR2 SVGAGI. DNA of the CDR3: TGTGCCAGCAGTTATGGGGCAGGGCTGAACACTGAAGCTTTCTTT. Its translation: CASSYGAGLNTEAFF.

The chain couples TRBV7-2 to TRBJ2-1; 7 positions match TRBD2. The CDR3 extends over 16 amino acids. From germline, CDR1 is SGHTA and CDR2 FQGNSA. J lost 2 bases, V lost 4 bases, and 8 bases had no gene match. The CDR3 loop is CASSYGQSGAYNEQFF. CDR3 bases: TGTGCCAGCAGCTACGGACAAAGCGGGGCCTACAATGAGCAGTTCTTC.

V and J are TRBV27 and TRBJ1-2; TRBD1 matches at 8 bases. The CDR3 spans 15 residues. With V trimmed by 4 bases and J by 4 bases, 8 bases remained unmatched. CDR1 and CDR2 from the germline V gene are MNHEY and SMNVEV (reference sequence). DNA of the CDR3: TGTGCCAGCAGTTCCAGGACAGGGACAGGCTATGGCTACACCTTC. This codes for CASSSRTGTGYGYTF.

The gene calls are TRBV6-5 and TRBJ2-1, with D tentatively TRBD2 (5 bases). The CDR3 has 16 amino acids. The ends were cut back, 2 bases at V and 0 bases at J, with 11 bases in the middle. The V gene's germline CDR1 is MNHEY and CDR2 SVGAGI. As DNA, the CDR3 is TGTGCCAGCAGTTACACCCAGCGGAGCTCCTACAATGAGCAGTTCTTC. Residues: CASSYTQRSSYNEQFF.

CDR3 sequence reads: CASRGPEQYV. DNA for the CDR3: TGTGCCAGCAGGGGCCCCGAGCAGTACGTC. The V and J genes are TRBV2 and TRBJ2-7, with D uncertain. Trimming stripped 6 bases from V and 6 bases from J, with 6 bases between. The CDR3 covers 10 residues. CDR1 is SNHLY, CDR2 FYNNEI, per germline.

The V gene is TRBV29-1, the J gene TRBJ1-2, with D unresolved. CDR3 length: 11 residues. Germline CDR1 is SQVTM and CDR2 is ANQGSEA. Trimming pared 7 bases from V and 4 bases from J, leaving 10 bases between. The CDR3 DNA reads as TGCAGCGCCGCTAGCGTCTATGGCTACACCTTC. Translated, it gives CSAASVYGYTF. Based on the CDR3 plus reference TRBV29-1 and TRBJ1-2, the full variable domain is SAVISQKPSRDICQRGTSLTIQCQVDSQVTMMFWYRQQPGQSLTLIATANQGSEATYESGFVIDKFPISRPNLTFSTLTVSNMSPEDSSIYLCSAASVYGYTFGSGTRLTVV.

J is TRBJ1-2 and V is TRBV2; TRBD1 matches 7 bases. Germline CDR1 SNHLY, CDR2 FYNNEI. The V and J ends lost 6 bases and 6 bases, in that order; junction bases with no gene match: 16. The CDR3 runs to 16 residues. The CDR3 loop reads CASRDGQAHEDDGYTF. Here the CDR3 DNA reads TGTGCCAGCAGAGATGGACAGGCCCACGAGGACGATGGCTACACCTTC. The variable domain in full, completed from reference TRBV2 and TRBJ1-2, reads EPEVTQTPSHQVTQMGQEVILRCVPISNHLYFYWYRQILGQKVEFLVSFYNNEISEKSEIFDDQFSVERPDGSNFTLKIRSTKLEDSAMYFCASRDGQAHEDDGYTFGSGTRLTVV.

This clone was counted only a few times. The chain recombines TRBV6-1 with TRBJ2-1, with a weak D call TRBD1 (6 bases). The germline V gene encodes CDR1 MNHNS and CDR2 SASEGT. Trimming shortened V by 6 bases and J by 8 bases, and 20 bases separated the two germline ends. The length of the CDR3 is 15 residues. CDR3 sequence (DNA): TGTGCCAGCAGCACGGGACATGGGTTTGGCGATGAGCAGTTCTTC. This encodes CASSTGHGFGDEQFF.

V usage is TRBV11-2 and J usage is TRBJ1-4; D is unclear. The CDR3 extends over 14 amino acids. V was pared by 1 base and J by 7 bases, with 10 bases between. Per the germline V gene, CDR1 is SGHAT and CDR2 is FQNNGV. The CDR3 reads CASSLVLSTEKLFF. The CDR3, as DNA: TGTGCCAGCAGCTTAGTTCTGAGTACTGAAAAACTGTTTTTT.

This sequence joins TRBV5-1 and TRBJ2-1, with 13 bases that match TRBD2. Germline values: CDR1 SGHRS, CDR2 YFSETQ. J lost 5 bases, V lost 0 bases, and 5 bases had no gene match. The CDR3 totals 17 residues. CDR3 DNA sequence: TGCGCCAGCAGCTTGGCGGGACTAGCGGGGCCAAACAATGAGCAGTTCTTC. It codes for CASSLAGLAGPNNEQFF.

The J gene is TRBJ1-2, the V gene TRBV25-1, with 7 bases identical to TRBD1. The length of the CDR3 is 13 residues. Unmatched junction bases numbered 4, after V lost 6 bases and J lost 3 bases. CDR1 is MGHDK, CDR2 SYGVNS, per germline. The chain's CDR3 is CASRQTGDYGYTF. CDR3 sequence (DNA): TGTGCCAGCAGACAAACAGGGGACTATGGCTACACCTTC.

This clone was counted once. The chain links TRBV4-1 to TRBJ2-3, with 8 bases that match TRBD2. This CDR3 region has 15 residues. V lost 1 base, J lost 5 bases, and 5 bases stayed unmatched. Per germline, CDR1 MGHRA and CDR2 YSYEKL. This chain's CDR3 is CASSQGSGIRDTQYF. The CDR3 DNA reads TGCGCCAGCAGCCAAGGTAGCGGGATTCGAGATACGCAGTATTTT.

The sample holds a few counts of this clone. In the same sample, other DNA sequences code for this CDR3. The genes are TRBV7-2 and TRBJ2-1; D is ambiguous. The CDR3 runs to 12 residues. Per the germline V gene, CDR1 is SGHTA and CDR2 is FQGNSA. V shed 2 bases and J shed 6 bases, with 5 bases lying between them. CDR3 sequence reads: CASSLLSNEQFF. In DNA, the CDR3 is TGTGCCAGCAGCTTACTGAGCAATGAGCAGTTCTTC.

In this sample, this clone turned up a few times. The chain is built from TRBV5-1 and TRBJ1-3; D uncertain. Trimming stripped 0 bases from V and 4 bases from J, with 8 bases between. The germline gives CDR1 SGHRS, CDR2 YFSETQ. CDR3 length equals 14 residues. In DNA form, the CDR3 reads TGCGCCAGCAGCTTGGCCTCTCGGGGAAACACCATATATTTT. It encodes CASSLASRGNTIYF.

The rearrangement links TRBV4-3 to TRBJ2-7, with D perhaps TRBD1 (6 bases). This CDR3 has 15 residues. Trimming took 1 base from V and 6 from J, leaving 16 bases between them. Germline lookup yields CDR1 LGHNA and CDR2 YSLEER. The CDR3 nucleotides are TGCGCCAGCAGCCAAGCCAGCACAGGGCTCGGCGAGCAGTACTTC. This codes for CASSQASTGLGEQYF.

V and J are TRBV6-1 and TRBJ2-2; 8 bases match TRBD1. The CDR3 extends over 15 amino acids. The germline V gene encodes CDR1 MNHNS and CDR2 SASEGT. With V trimmed by 9 bases and J by 1 base, 7 bases remained unmatched. CDR3 in DNA: TGTGCCAGTGGGACGGGGACAGGGAACACCGGGGAGCTGTTTTTT. It codes for CASGTGTGNTGELFF.

The chain links TRBV10-3 to TRBJ2-5; maybe TRBD1 (5 bases). Germline V gives CDR1 ENHRY, CDR2 SYGVKD. Trimming removed 5 bases at V and 4 bases at J, with 14 bases between. The CDR3 totals 14 residues. The CDR3 loop is CAISPHTGAETQYF. The CDR3 nucleotides read TGTGCCATCAGTCCTCATACTGGGGCAGAGACCCAGTACTTC.

The chain uses TRBV28 and TRBJ1-2; 8 nucleotides line up with TRBD1. Germline V gene data show CDR1 as MDHEN and CDR2 as SYDVKM. V lost 6 bases, J lost 0 bases, and 3 bases stayed unmatched. The CDR3 spans 14 residues. For the CDR3, the DNA is TGTGCCAGCAGCCCGGGACAGGCTAACTATGGCTACACCTTC. It specifies CASSPGQANYGYTF.

This chain uses TRBV28 with TRBJ1-2; D is unclear. This CDR3 contains 13 residues. V lost 8 bases and J lost 8, with 18 bases in between. Germline assignment: CDR1 MDHEN and CDR2 SYDVKM. CDR3 sequence (DNA): TGTGCCAGCTCCGAGCCGTCCGCTTGGGGCTACACCTTC. This sequence encodes CASSEPSAWGYTF.

The rearrangement joins TRBV28 to TRBJ1-5, with 10 bases that match TRBD1. This CDR3 spans 16 amino acids. V dropped 3 bases and J dropped 7; count of bases not matched to a gene: 9. Germline V lookup: CDR1 MDHEN, CDR2 SYDVKM. CDR3: CASSFSPGQGYQPQHF. The CDR3 coding sequence is TGTGCCAGCAGTTTCTCGCCGGGACAGGGGTACCAGCCCCAGCATTTT.

The chain's CDR3 is CASSSREGGSGNTIYF. The CDR3 DNA reads TGCGCCAGCAGCTCCAGGGAAGGGGGCTCTGGAAACACCATATATTTT. V gene TRBV5-1 combines with J gene TRBJ1-3, with a possible D match to TRBD1 (6 bases). V gave up 3 bases and J gave up 0 bases, with 13 bases separating them. CDR1 SGHRS and CDR2 YFSETQ come from the germline V gene. The CDR3 length is 16 residues.

The genes are TRBV18 and TRBJ1-2; D is perhaps TRBD1 (5 bases). Trimming removed 6 bases at V and 3 bases at J, with 11 bases between. The CDR3 totals 13 residues. CDR1 and CDR2 from the germline V gene are KGHSH and LQKENI. CDR3 protein: CASSTGGDYGYTF. The CDR3 DNA reads TGTGCCAGCTCCACGGGGGGAGACTATGGCTACACCTTC.